Listed below are T cell receptor beta chains from one sample, sequenced in a study of CD8+ T cells in alopecia areata. TCRdb keeps only in-frame clones here, not all; method: immunoSEQ multiplex PCR. Here the sample spans about 160,000 clones, 65% being singletons. The specimen comprised CD4+ T cells sorted from blood, sampled at week 4, from a patient treated with tofacitinib. These receptors were taken from a human donor with alopecia areata. Both conserved end residues are part of each CDR3. A D gene is named only where the DNA matches it firmly. Clone size, where shown, is once, few, many, or a class for clones that have expanded.

v_call	j_call	clone_size	d_call	cdr3_nt	cdr3_aa
TRBV9	TRBJ1-2	NA	NA	TGTGCCAGCAGCTTCCAAGAAACCGGGACAACGTACACCTTC	CASSFQETGTTYTF
TRBV29-1	TRBJ2-1	NA	NA	TGCAGCGTTGAATCGGGGACCCCCCTCTTCTACAATGAGCAGTTCTTC	CSVESGTPLFYNEQFF
TRBV10-3	TRBJ2-1	few	NA	TGTGCCATCCAGACCTCTCGTAACAATGAGCAGTTCTTC	CAIQTSRNNEQFF
TRBV20-1	TRBJ2-5	NA	NA	TGCAGTGCCCCGGTTGAAGAGACCCAGTACTTC	CSAPVEETQYF
TRBV7-2	TRBJ2-7	NA	NA	TGTGCCAGCAGCTTAGCGGCTAGAGGTGAGCAGTACTTC	CASSLAARGEQYF
TRBV7-2	TRBJ2-5	NA	NA	TGTGCCAGCAGCTTAGACTGGGCCAAAGAGACCCAGTACTTC	CASSLDWAKETQYF
TRBV18	TRBJ2-7	few	TRBD2	TGTGCCAGCTCACCGAGCGGGGTCGAGCAGTACTTC	CASSPSGVEQYF
TRBV9	TRBJ1-6	once	NA	TGTGCCAGCTCTCGGGAATTAAATTCACCCCTCCACTTT	CASSRELNSPLHF
TRBV10-3	TRBJ1-2	NA	TRBD1	TGTGCCATCAGTGGGGAGACAGGGATTAACTATGGCTACACCTTC	CAISGETGINYGYTF
TRBV15	TRBJ2-7	few	NA	TGTGCCACCAGCAGAGAACAGGGACGAATCTACGAGCAGTACTTC	CATSREQGRIYEQYF
TRBV20-1	TRBJ1-1	NA	NA	TGCAGTGCCCAGGGGAACACTGAAGCTTTCTTT	CSAQGNTEAFF
TRBV2	TRBJ1-1	NA	TRBD1	TGTGCCAGCAGTACCGACAGGGGGACTGAAGCTTTCTTT	CASSTDRGTEAFF
TRBV9	TRBJ2-5	NA	NA	TGTGCCAGCAGCGCCGGGCCTCCTGTGTACCAAGAGACCCAGTACTTC	CASSAGPPVYQETQYF
TRBV15	TRBJ1-5	NA	NA	TGTGCCACCAGCAGAGTAGATGACCCGGCTCAGCCCCAGCATTTT	CATSRVDDPAQPQHF
TRBV2	TRBJ2-3	NA	NA	TGTGCCAGCAGTGCACGGGGAGAAGATACGCAGTATTTT	CASSARGEDTQYF
TRBV20-1	TRBJ1-1	once	NA	TGCAGTGCCGAGACCGGGACTGAAGCTTTCTTT	CSAETGTEAFF
TRBV2	TRBJ2-7	NA	TRBD2	TGTGCCAGCAGTGAAGCGGGTGGACTAGCGGGGCTCTCCTACGAGCAGTACTTC	CASSEAGGLAGLSYEQYF
TRBV25-1	TRBJ1-4	NA	NA	TGTGCCAGCAGTGAATATCCCGTCGGAGGGAATGAAAAACTGTTTTTT	CASSEYPVGGNEKLFF
TRBV14	TRBJ2-5	NA	NA	TGTGCCAGCCCCGGGCCGGAGACCCAGTACTTC	CASPGPETQYF
TRBV10-3	TRBJ1-2	NA	TRBD1	TGTGCCATCAGCCTCGGACAGGGGGATGGAGGCTACACCTTC	CAISLGQGDGGYTF
TRBV30	TRBJ2-7	NA	TRBD1	TGTGCCTGGAGGGGACAGGACGGGCAGTACTTC	CAWRGQDGQYF
TRBV5-4	TRBJ2-7	once	NA	TGTGCCAGCAGCATGGGATACGAGCAGTACTTC	CASSMGYEQYF
TRBV6-1	TRBJ2-2	few	NA	TGTGCCAGCAGTCCCCGGGGAGACGGGGAGCTGTTTTTT	CASSPRGDGELFF
TRBV30	TRBJ2-7	NA	TRBD1	TGTGCCTGGACCCCCACAGGGGGCGAGCAGTACTTC	CAWTPTGGEQYF
TRBV2	TRBJ2-7	few	NA	TGTGCCAGCAGGATGGGCACAGGAGGAAACTTC	CASRMGTGGNF
TRBV2	TRBJ2-3	NA	TRBD2	TGTGCCAGCAGCCGTCTAGCGGGGGGGCAGGATACGCAGTATTTT	CASSRLAGGQDTQYF
TRBV5-4	TRBJ2-7	NA	NA	TGTGCCAGCAGCTTTGGGGGCGGATACGAGCAGTACTTC	CASSFGGGYEQYF
TRBV30	TRBJ2-2	NA	NA	TGTGCCTGGGTTACGGTCGCCGGGGAGCTGTTTTTT	CAWVTVAGELFF
TRBV29-1	TRBJ1-6	NA	NA	TGCAGCGTTGGGGGGCATAATTCACCCCTCCACTTT	CSVGGHNSPLHF
TRBV5-1	TRBJ2-7	few	NA	TGCGCCAGCAGCCGACAGGAGAACCCCTACGAGCAGTACTTC	CASSRQENPYEQYF
TRBV30	TRBJ1-2	NA	NA	TGTGCCTGGAACCGGGAAGGAGGCTACACCTTC	CAWNREGGYTF
TRBV2	TRBJ1-3	NA	TRBD1	TGTGCCAGCAGAGACAGGGGAGGAAACACCATATATTTT	CASRDRGGNTIYF
TRBV7-2	TRBJ1-2	NA	TRBD1	TGTGCCAGCAGCTTTCCGGGACAGGGGCTTGGCTACACCTTC	CASSFPGQGLGYTF
TRBV19	TRBJ2-1	NA	TRBD1	TGTGCCAGTAGTTTCCGACAGGGAAGCTCCTACAATGAGCAGCTCTTC	CASSFRQGSSYNEQLF
TRBV15	TRBJ2-5	NA	NA	TGTGCCACCAGCAGAGATCCGCTTGTGGAGACCCAGTACTTC	CATSRDPLVETQYF
TRBV2	TRBJ1-5	NA	NA	TGTGCCAGCAATTTCGGGGGCGCGGATCAGCCCCAGCATTTT	CASNFGGADQPQHF
TRBV30	TRBJ1-2	NA	TRBD1	TGTGCCGGTCGACAGGGCGACTATGGCTACACCTTC	CAGRQGDYGYTF
TRBV5-1	TRBJ2-1	NA	NA	TGCGCCAGCAGGTCCCGACTAGGCAATGAGCAGTTCTTC	CASRSRLGNEQFF
TRBV9	TRBJ2-1	NA	NA	TGTGCCAGCAGCGTAGCTTTCGGACTTTCCAATGAGCAGTTCTTC	CASSVAFGLSNEQFF
TRBV29-1	TRBJ1-2	NA	TRBD1	TGCAGCGTAAGACAGGGAGACTATGGCTACACCTTC	CSVRQGDYGYTF
TRBV2	TRBJ2-1	NA	NA	TGTGCCAGCAGTGTTGAAGTAGACAATGAGCAGTTCTTC	CASSVEVDNEQFF
TRBV30	TRBJ1-2	once	NA	TGTGCCTGGAGTGTAGGGGGGGACGGCTACACCTTC	CAWSVGGDGYTF
TRBV4-3	TRBJ2-5	NA	TRBD1	TGCGCCAGCAGCCAGGGGACAGGAAACTTGTACCAAGAGACCCAGTACTTC	CASSQGTGNLYQETQYF
TRBV30	TRBJ1-6	NA	NA	TGTGCCTGGAGTGTCCATCCCCCGGGGAATTCACCCCTCCACTTT	CAWSVHPPGNSPLHF
TRBV29-1	TRBJ1-4	NA	NA	TGCAGCGCGCGCTCGGGCACTAATGAAAAACTGTTTTTT	CSARSGTNEKLFF
TRBV12-5	TRBJ2-7	NA	NA	TGTGCTAGTGGTTTGGAAAACAGGGTGACCGAGCAGTACTTC	CASGLENRVTEQYF
TRBV29-1	TRBJ1-4	NA	TRBD1	TGCAGCGTAGGTACAGGGGGACGTGAAAAACTGTTTTTT	CSVGTGGREKLFF
TRBV29-1	TRBJ2-1	once	NA	TGCAGCGTTGAATGGGCCATCTACAATGAGCAGTTCTTC	CSVEWAIYNEQFF